This TCR beta chain was sequenced in a study of CD8 T cells in ankylosing spondylitis. Overall study results and limits: Disease-associated clones were reportedly significantly overrepresented in matched ankylosing spondylitis synovial fluid.

With 6 bases removed from V and 2 bases from J, the gap between germline ends came to 14 bases. The length of the CDR3 is 15 residues. This clonotype has just a few counts. Its antigen remains unknown. TCRdb reprocessed the 5' RACE reads via MiXCR and lists one record per CDR3 protein. The sample lists hundreds of thousands of distinct CDR3 sequences, over 15% seen once, with 7.8% in the top ten. The chain uses TRBV12-3 or TRBV12-4 and TRBJ1-5; tentatively, D is TRBD1 (6 bases). The source material was blood, either unsorted or a sorted T cell fraction (not recorded which). The sequence came from a male donor with ankylosing spondylitis or in good health (not recorded which). In DNA form, the CDR3 reads TGTGCCAGCAGCCTTCTTTGGACAGGCAATCAGCCCCAGCATTTT. This encodes CASSLLWTGNQPQHF.